The entry that follows covers one T cell receptor (beta chain) sequence. Its specificity is unknown. J lost 4 bases, V lost 5 bases, and 6 bases had no gene match. CDR3 size: 15 residues. CDR1 is MDHEN and CDR2 is SYDVKM in the germline V gene. The sample comes from a study of beta chain features in type 1 diabetes. Findings and caveats of the study: Reduced insertions and increased deletions marked VDJ junctions in type 1 diabetes patients. The study left unresolved whether HLA type influences TCRB rearrangement.

The study reverse transcribed the entire isolated RNA, so it sequenced expressed TCRB transcripts. The protocol was immunoSEQ multiplex PCR, while the TCRdb copy is restricted to in-frame clones and leaves out a portion. The sample carries 900,000 or so clones, roughly 17% recorded once. The sample consisted of naive CD4+ T cells from blood. V usage is TRBV28 and J usage is TRBJ2-1, with TRBD2 matching 9 bases. The clonotype was recovered from a woman aged 18-29 years in good health. The CDR3 is CASSSSGRPYNEQFF. The CDR3 DNA reads as TGTGCCAGCAGTAGTAGCGGGAGACCGTACAATGAGCAGTTCTTC.